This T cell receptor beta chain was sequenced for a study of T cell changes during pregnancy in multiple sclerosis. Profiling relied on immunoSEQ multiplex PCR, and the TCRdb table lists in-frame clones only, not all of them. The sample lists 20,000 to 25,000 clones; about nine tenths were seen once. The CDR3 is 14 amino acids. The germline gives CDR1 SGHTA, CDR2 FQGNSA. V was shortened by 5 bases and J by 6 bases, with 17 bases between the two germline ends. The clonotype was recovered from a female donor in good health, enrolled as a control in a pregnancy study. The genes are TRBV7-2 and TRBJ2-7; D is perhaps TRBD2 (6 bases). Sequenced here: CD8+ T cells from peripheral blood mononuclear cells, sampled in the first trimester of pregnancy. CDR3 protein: CASSPTTGLPEQYF. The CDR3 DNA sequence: TGTGCCAGCAGCCCTACGACGGGACTTCCCGAGCAGTACTTC.